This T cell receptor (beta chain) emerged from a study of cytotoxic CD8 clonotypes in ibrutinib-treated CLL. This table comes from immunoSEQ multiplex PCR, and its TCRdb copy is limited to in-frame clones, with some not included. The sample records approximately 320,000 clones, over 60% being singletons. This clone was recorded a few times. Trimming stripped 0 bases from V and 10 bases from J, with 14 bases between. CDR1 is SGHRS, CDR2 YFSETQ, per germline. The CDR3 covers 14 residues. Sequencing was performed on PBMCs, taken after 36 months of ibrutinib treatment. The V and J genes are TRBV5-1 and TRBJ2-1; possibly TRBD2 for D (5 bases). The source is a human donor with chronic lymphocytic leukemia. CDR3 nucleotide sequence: TGCGCCAGCAGCTTGGATAGACTACCCATGGAGCAGTTCTTC. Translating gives CASSLDRLPMEQFF.